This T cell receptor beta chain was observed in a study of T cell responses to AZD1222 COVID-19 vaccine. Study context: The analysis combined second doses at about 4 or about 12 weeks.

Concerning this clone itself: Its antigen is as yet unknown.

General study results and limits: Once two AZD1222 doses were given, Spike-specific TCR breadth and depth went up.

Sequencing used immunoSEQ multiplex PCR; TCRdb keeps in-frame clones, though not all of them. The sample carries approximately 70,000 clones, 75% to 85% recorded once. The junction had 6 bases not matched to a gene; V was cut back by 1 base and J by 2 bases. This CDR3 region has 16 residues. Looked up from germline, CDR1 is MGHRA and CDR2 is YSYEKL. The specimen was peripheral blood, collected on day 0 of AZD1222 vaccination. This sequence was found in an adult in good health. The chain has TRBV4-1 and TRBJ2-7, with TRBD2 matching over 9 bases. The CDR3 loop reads CASSQVWASGAYEQYF. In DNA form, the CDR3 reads TGCGCCAGCAGCCAAGTGTGGGCTAGCGGGGCCTACGAGCAGTACTTC.